The 20 T cell receptor beta chains listed next were all sequenced from one sample in a study of blood T cells in healthy people across ages (dated by TCRdb to between 2014 and 2017). Receptors were amplified or captured by 5' RACE. Sequencing was carried out with an Illumina HiSeq 2500. A second about 7 to 11 cycle PCR used a sample-barcoded 5' primer and a J-beta primer mix. TCRdb handled the public reads itself, with Q25 trimming in fastp and clone calling in MiXCR, and kept productive beta chains. CDR3 protein duplicates are merged, each entry listing the most common genes and DNA. The sample contains more than 1.4 million distinct CDR3 sequences, roughly 40% of them found a single time. The top ten clones comprise 7.9% of the sample. The sequencing sample was made of blood. These receptors were obtained from a woman aged 18-35 years in good health.

V is TRBV4-2 and J is TRBJ2-3; 7 bases map to TRBD1. After removal of 1 base from V and 2 bases from J, the junction contained 6 bases not matched to a gene. The CDR3 runs 16 residues. Germline V gene sequence: CDR1 LGHNA, CDR2 YNFKEQ. CDR3 DNA sequence: TGTGCCAGCAGCCAAGGTCGGGACAGATCCACAGATACGCAGTATTTT. It translates to CASSQGRDRSTDTQYF.

The CDR3 nucleotides are TGTGCCAGCAGCTTCATCGAGATTGGAGGGAATGAGCAGTTCTTC. Protein: CASSFIEIGGNEQFF. V usage is TRBV7-8 and J usage is TRBJ2-1; D may be TRBD2 (6 bases). Deletions cut 3 bases from V and 7 bases from J, with 16 bases between. The CDR3 totals 15 residues. Germline V gives CDR1 SGHVS, CDR2 FQNEAQ.

The chain combines TRBV20-1 with TRBJ1-1; D not certain. V was clipped by 6 bases and J by 7 bases, with 9 bases between them. Germline CDR1 is DFQATT and CDR2 is SNEGSKA (reference sequence). The CDR3 covers 10 residues. The CDR3 nucleotides are TGCAGTGCCACCCCCCTTGAAGCTTTCTTT. Its translation: CSATPLEAFF.

The CDR3 sequence is CASSFESGGSYEQYF. Here the CDR3 DNA reads TGTGCCAGCAGCTTTGAATCCGGCGGCTCCTACGAGCAGTACTTC. V gene TRBV5-5 combines with J gene TRBJ2-7; D remains unclear. This CDR3 is built from 15 residues. Germline V CDR1 and CDR2: SGHKS, YYEKEE (reference sequence). V was trimmed by 2 bases and J by 0 bases, leaving 12 bases between them.

This clonotype was seen just once. The chain combines TRBV20-1 with TRBJ2-7; D gene unclear. This CDR3 comprises 13 residues. V was shortened by 7 bases and J by 0 bases, with 13 bases between the two germline ends. Germline V gives CDR1 DFQATT, CDR2 SNEGSKA (reference sequence). The CDR3 reads CSVRCASSYEQYF. For the CDR3, the DNA is TGCAGTGTTAGGTGCGCGAGCTCCTACGAGCAGTACTTC.

This clonotype appeared a few times. The chain employs TRBV4-2 and TRBJ2-7, with D hard to call. The V gene lost 10 bases and the J gene lost 5 bases, with 18 bases spanning the gap. This CDR3 has 13 amino acids. Germline loops: CDR1 LGHNA, CDR2 YNFKEQ. The CDR3 DNA reads as TGTGCCATCGCGATGGACCGGGCGAACGAGCAGTACTTC. This gives the protein CAIAMDRANEQYF.

Only a few counts were recorded for this clonotype. The chain is built from TRBV5-1 and TRBJ2-1; D is uncertain. CDR3 length: 13 amino acids. The V gene lost 6 bases and the J gene lost 4 bases, with 11 bases spanning the gap. The germline V gene encodes CDR1 SGHRS and CDR2 YFSETQ. DNA of the CDR3: TGCGCCAGCACTCTTGGGAATTACAATGAGCAGTTCTTC. Amino acids: CASTLGNYNEQFF.

A word on this clonotype: An end of the junction differs from the germline gene, which may be a read error. The chain links TRBV6-1 to TRBJ1-4, with D unresolved. The CDR3 spans 13 residues. Germline CDR1 is MNHNS and CDR2 is SASEGT. The CDR3 DNA reads as TGTACCAGCAGCGAGAAGAAGGATCTGGAACTGTTTTTT. Translating gives CTSSEKKDLELFF.

This chain connects TRBV6-5 to TRBJ2-7; either TRBD1 or TRBD2 may supply D (5 bases each). V was pared by 5 bases and J by 1 base, with 12 bases between. The CDR3 is 14 amino acids. Germline CDR1 is MNHEY and CDR2 is SVGAGI. CDR3 protein: CASSRPGRSYEQYF. The CDR3 DNA is TGTGCCAGCAGTCGACCGGGACGGTCCTACGAGCAGTACTTC.

CDR3 region: CASSYGAGRSETQYF. CDR3 nucleotide sequence: TGTGCCAGCAGTTACGGAGCGGGAAGGTCGGAGACCCAGTACTTC. The genes are TRBV6-5 and TRBJ2-5, with 7 bases fitting TRBD2. Per the germline V gene, CDR1 is MNHEY and CDR2 is SVGAGI. The CDR3 consists of 15 residues. V dropped 2 bases and J dropped 5; count of bases not matched to a gene: 8.

The V gene is TRBV10-2, the J gene TRBJ1-1; 7 nucleotides line up with TRBD1. This CDR3 comprises 13 residues. The V gene end was trimmed by 8 bases and the J gene end by 2 bases; junction bases not matched to a gene: 5. CDR1 is WSHSY, CDR2 SAAADI, per germline. The chain's CDR3 is CASGQEPNTEAFF. CDR3 coding DNA: TGCGCCAGCGGACAGGAGCCTAACACTGAAGCTTTCTTT.

The CDR3 DNA reads TGCAGTGTTGTTACAGGGAATTCACCCCTCCACTTT. It codes for CSVVTGNSPLHF. This sequence joins TRBV20-1 and TRBJ1-6; D is possibly TRBD1 (6 bases). CDR1 and CDR2 (germline): DFQATT, SNEGSKA (reference sequence). The V and J ends lost 7 bases and 7 bases respectively, with 11 bases between them. The CDR3 spans 12 residues.

This chain connects TRBV12-3 or TRBV12-4 to TRBJ2-1; TRBD1 agrees at 11 bases. TRBJ2-7 matches the DNA end more closely, so the J call is doubtful. The CDR3 has 17 amino acids. CDR3 protein: CASSGQGAGWSYNEQYF. CDR3 nucleotide sequence: TGTGCCAGCAGTGGACAGGGGGCGGGTTGGTCCTACAATGAGCAGTACTTC.

A few counts support this clonotype. This chain uses TRBV6-5 with TRBJ2-5, with D hard to call. The last part of the DNA fits TRBJ2-7 better; the J call may be wrong. Germline V gene lookup returns CDR1 MNHEY and CDR2 SVGAGI. CDR3 length: 16 residues. CDR3 in DNA: TGTGCCAGCAGTTACGCGGCGGAACCAAACCATTACGAGCAGTACTTC. Its translation is CASSYAAEPNHYEQYF.

Concerning this clonotype: Sequence at one end of the junction differs from germline and may be a read error. The rearrangement links TRBV6-1 to TRBJ2-3; 7 bases line up with TRBD1. Germline values: CDR1 MNHNS, CDR2 SASEGT. The CDR3 contains 15 residues. The chain's CDR3 is CASSSGTAHTDTRYF. CDR3 nucleotides: TGTGCCAGCAGCTCCGGGACAGCACACACAGATACGCGGTATTTT.

The chain uses TRBV5-1 and TRBJ2-1, with no clear D. This CDR3 has 16 amino acids. V lost 0 bases and J lost 6, with 16 bases in between. Per the germline V gene, CDR1 is SGHRS and CDR2 is YFSETQ. The DNA of the CDR3 is TGCGCCAGCAGCTTGGCCGTGTCGGGCTACATCAATGAGCAGTTCTTC. It translates to CASSLAVSGYINEQFF.

This clonotype was seen more than once but under ten times. The gene calls are TRBV7-2 and TRBJ1-5; D call uncertain. There are 15 residues in the CDR3. Germline V CDR1 and CDR2: SGHTA, FQGNSA. The V end was cut by 3 bases, the J end by 7 bases, with 16 bases between. The CDR3 loop reads CASSLGLYGGQPQHF. The CDR3, as DNA: TGTGCCAGCAGCTTGGGATTATATGGCGGGCAGCCCCAGCATTTT.

V gene TRBV29-1 combines with J gene TRBJ1-5; D gene uncertain. Germline CDR1 SQVTM, CDR2 ANQGSEA. Trimming left V 5 bases short and J 5 bases short, with 4 bases between. CDR3 length equals 10 residues. This CDR3 is CSVWDQPQHF. CDR3 DNA: TGCAGCGTTTGGGATCAGCCCCAGCATTTT.

In the case of this clonotype: An end of the junction does not agree with germline; a read error may underlie this. V usage is TRBV4-2 and J usage is TRBJ2-4; 7 bases fit TRBD1. Germline CDR1 and CDR2: LGHNA and YNFKEQ. This CDR3 comprises 15 residues. CDR3 DNA: TGTGCCAACAGCCAAGATGCCCGACAGGGCGACGAACAGTACTTC. Translated: CANSQDARQGDEQYF.

This clonotype was counted once. The chain employs TRBV5-1 and TRBJ1-2; D is ambiguous. V was pared by 1 base and J by 6 bases, with 13 bases between. The CDR3 covers 14 residues. Germline-derived CDR1 and CDR2 are SGHRS and YFSETQ. CDR3 nucleotide sequence: TGCGCCAGCAGCTTGCTGGAAGGGAGGGATGGCTACACCTTC. Protein sequence: CASSLLEGRDGYTF.